A single sample gave rise to the 26 T cell receptor beta chains below, sequenced in a study of shared clonotypes between healthy human individuals. Naive CD8 cells, CD45RO-negative and positively selected for CCR7, excluded terminally differentiated effector memory CD45RA+ cells. The table came from immunoSEQ multiplex PCR; TCRdb's copy has only in-frame clones and leaves some out. The repertoire holds about 1.9 million clones, with around 95% as singletons. Material for sequencing was naive CD8+ T cells from PBMCs. These receptors were collected from a man between 18 and 35 years old in good health. Some clones in this sample may be carry-over from other donors' samples.

Concerning this clone: The same CDR3 is also encoded by other DNA sequences in this sample. V usage is TRBV27 and J usage is TRBJ2-3; the D gene is possibly TRBD1 (5 bases). The CDR3 runs to 15 residues. The V end was cut by 0 bases, the J end by 0 bases, with 7 bases between. Germline loops: CDR1 MNHEY, CDR2 SMNVEV (reference sequence). The chain's CDR3 is CASSLSAGSTDTQYF. The CDR3 DNA follows: TGTGCCAGCAGTTTATCGGCAGGGAGCACAGATACGCAGTATTTT.

CDR3 region: CASSQTDREGKAFF. The CDR3 nucleotides are TGTGCCAGCAGCCAAACGGACAGGGAAGGGAAAGCTTTCTTT. V gene TRBV5-8 combines with J gene TRBJ1-1; 8 nucleotides match TRBD1. V shed 4 bases and J 9 bases; nucleotides not matched to a gene: 11. CDR3 length equals 14 residues. Germline CDR1 reads SGHTS; CDR2 reads YDEGEE. The full variable domain, its missing parts supplied by reference TRBV5-8 and TRBJ1-1, is EAGVTQSPTHLIKTRGQQATLRCSPISGHTSVYWYQQALGLGLQFLLWYDEGEERNRGNFPPRFSGRQFPNYSSELNVNALELEDSALYLCASSQTDREGKAFFGQGTRLTVV.

V and J are TRBV7-9 and TRBJ1-2, with 7 bases that match TRBD1. The CDR3 has 16 residues. V shed 1 base and J 3 bases; nucleotides not matched to a gene: 8. Germline-derived CDR1 and CDR2 are SEHNR and FQNEAQ (reference sequence). DNA of the CDR3: TGTGCCAGCAGCTTAGGTGGCGGGGACAGTCACTATGGCTACACCTTC. It translates to CASSLGGGDSHYGYTF.

The chain uses TRBV7-9 and TRBJ1-5; D not resolved. The germline V gene has CDR1 SEHNR and CDR2 FQNEAQ (reference sequence). The CDR3 is made up of 17 amino acids. V was cut by 2 bases and J by 0 bases, with 14 bases left in between. The CDR3 coding sequence is TGTGCCAGCAGCTTACACCCGGGCCCATATAGCAATCAGCCCCAGCATTTT. Residues: CASSLHPGPYSNQPQHF. Filled out from reference TRBV7-9 and TRBJ1-5, the complete variable domain reads DTGVSQNPRHKITKRGQNVTFRCDPISEHNRLYWYRQTLGQGPEFLTYFQNEAQLEKSRLLSDRFSAERPKGSFSTLEIQRTEQGDSAMYLCASSLHPGPYSNQPQHFGDGTRLSIL.

The chain has TRBV7-9 and TRBJ2-7, with D perhaps being TRBD1 or TRBD2 (5 bases each). The ends were cut back, 4 bases at V and 4 bases at J, with 17 bases in the middle. Germline CDR1 SEHNR, CDR2 FQNEAQ (reference sequence). The CDR3 extends over 15 amino acids. The CDR3 DNA is TGTGCCAGCAGCTCCCGGGACCCGAAATTATACGAGCAGTACTTC. Its protein is CASSSRDPKLYEQYF.

This chain links TRBV7-9 with TRBJ2-7, with a possible D match to TRBD1 (6 bases). Germline assignment: CDR1 SEHNR and CDR2 FQNEAQ (reference sequence). Trimming took 5 bases from V and 3 from J, leaving 14 bases between them. The CDR3 is 14 amino acids. The CDR3 DNA reads as TGTGCCAGCAGCCCCCCAGAAGGGGGCTACGAGCAGTACTTC. The encoded protein is CASSPPEGGYEQYF.

The chain recombines TRBV4-1 with TRBJ2-7, with D perhaps TRBD1 (6 bases). In germline, CDR1 is MGHRA, CDR2 YSYEKL. The CDR3 consists of 15 residues. Trimming pared 1 base from V and 0 bases from J, leaving 10 bases between. Written as DNA, the CDR3 is TGCGCCAGCAGCCAAGGGGGCAGGGGCTCCTACGAGCAGTACTTC. Its translation: CASSQGGRGSYEQYF.

The chain combines TRBV7-6 with TRBJ2-7, with a tentative D call TRBD2 (5 bases). CDR3 length: 12 residues. V lost 5 bases, J lost 5 bases, and 10 bases lay in between. CDR1 SGHVS and CDR2 FNYEAQ come from the germline V gene. The chain's CDR3 is CASSNGLNEQYF. CDR3 DNA sequence: TGTGCCAGCAGCAACGGACTCAACGAGCAGTACTTC.

This chain connects TRBV5-1 to TRBJ2-7, with D perhaps TRBD2 (5 bases). CDR1 SGHRS and CDR2 YFSETQ come from the germline V gene. The CDR3 covers 14 residues. The germline V and J ends were trimmed by 5 bases and 6 bases, with 18 bases remaining between them. The DNA of the CDR3 is TGCGCCAGCAGTGAAGAGAGCGGCCCCCTCGAGCAGTACTTC. Translated, it gives CASSEESGPLEQYF.

The rearrangement uses TRBV5-1 and TRBJ1-2; D is perhaps TRBD1 (5 bases). Germline CDR1 is SGHRS and CDR2 is YFSETQ. V was clipped by 4 bases and J by 6 bases, with 13 bases between them. This CDR3 has 13 amino acids. The CDR3 region is CASSVGPRDGYTF. CDR3 nucleotides: TGCGCCAGCAGCGTGGGACCACGGGATGGCTACACCTTC.

This clone appeared a single time. The chain recombines TRBV7-6 with TRBJ2-3; D is ambiguous. Deletions cut 2 bases from V and 2 bases from J, with 14 bases between. Germline V gene sequence: CDR1 SGHVS, CDR2 FNYEAQ. This CDR3 comprises 16 residues. CDR3 amino acids: CASSLYTGSFTDTQYF. The CDR3, as DNA: TGTGCCAGCAGCTTATATACGGGCTCATTCACAGATACGCAGTATTTT. Using reference TRBV7-6 and TRBJ2-3 for the parts outside the CDR3, the full variable domain is GAGVSQSPRYKVTKRGQDVALRCDPISGHVSLYWYRQALGQGPEFLTYFNYEAQQDKSGLPNDRFSAERPEGSISTLTIQRTEQRDSAMYRCASSLYTGSFTDTQYFGPGTRLTVL.

This chain links TRBV6-6 with TRBJ2-5; TRBD1 or TRBD2 may be the D gene (5 bases each). Germline V gene data show CDR1 as MNHNY and CDR2 as SVGAGI (reference sequence). With 6 bases removed from V and 2 bases from J, the gap between germline ends came to 13 bases. This CDR3 has 14 amino acids. The CDR3 bases are TGTGCCAGCAGCACGGGACGGCTTCAAGAGACCCAGTACTTC. It translates to CASSTGRLQETQYF.

The chain carries TRBV29-1 and TRBJ2-7; TRBD1 matches 7 bases. Germline V lookup: CDR1 SQVTM, CDR2 ANQGSEA. This CDR3 has 12 residues. V lost 7 bases and J lost 3; bases outside the gene matches: 6. The CDR3 DNA reads as TGCAGCGCGACAGGGATTGGCTACGAGCAGTACTTC. Protein sequence: CSATGIGYEQYF.

Details on this clone: Other DNA sequences within the sample encode an identical CDR3. The genes are TRBV6-5 and TRBJ2-2, with D perhaps being TRBD1 or TRBD2 (5 bases each). The CDR3 is 15 amino acids. The V end was cut by 3 bases, the J end by 1 base, with 9 bases between. CDR1 and CDR2 (germline): MNHEY, SVGAGI. CDR3 bases: TGTGCCAGCAGTTATACGAGGGGGAACACCGGGGAGCTGTTTTTT. Protein product: CASSYTRGNTGELFF.

The chain carries TRBV7-8 and TRBJ2-5; perhaps TRBD2 as D (6 bases). CDR1 and CDR2 (germline): SGHVS, FQNEAQ. V was cut by 3 bases and J by 3 bases, with 17 bases left in between. The CDR3 consists of 16 residues. The CDR3: CASSFSALALKETQYF. DNA of the CDR3: TGTGCCAGCAGCTTCTCCGCCCTAGCGCTGAAAGAGACCCAGTACTTC.

CDR3 bases: TGTGCCAACGCTGCCAGGGATCAAGAGACCCAGTACTTC. Its translation is CANAARDQETQYF. J is TRBJ2-5 and V is TRBV28; D may be TRBD1 (5 bases). CDR1 and CDR2 from the germline V gene are MDHEN and SYDVKM. The CDR3 length is 13 residues. Between the trimmed V and J ends, which lost 10 bases and 2 bases, there was a span of 14 bases.

The rearrangement links TRBV10-3 to TRBJ1-2; D remains ambiguous. V lost 3 bases to trimming and J lost 3 bases, with 20 bases between them. Germline-derived CDR1 and CDR2 are ENHRY and SYGVKD. The CDR3 extends over 17 amino acids. The CDR3 region has the DNA TGTGCCATCAGTGAACGATTAGTGTCGGGGTCAGACTATGGCTACACCTTC. Protein product: CAISERLVSGSDYGYTF.

The V gene is TRBV9, the J gene TRBJ2-3, with 10 bases lining up with TRBD2. After removal of 0 bases from V and 2 bases from J, the junction contained 15 bases not matched to a gene. Looked up from germline, CDR1 is SGDLS and CDR2 is YYNGEE. The CDR3 has 20 residues. The CDR3 sequence: CASSVGPLAGVGRDTDTQYF. In DNA form, the CDR3 reads TGTGCCAGCAGCGTAGGTCCCCTAGCGGGAGTAGGTAGGGACACAGATACGCAGTATTTT.

This chain connects TRBV28 to TRBJ1-1; unclear D gene. CDR3 length equals 11 residues. V was clipped by 3 bases and J by 6 bases, with 5 bases between them. Germline CDR1 MDHEN, CDR2 SYDVKM. CDR3 nucleotides: TGTGCCAGCAGTTTTTTCGCTGAAGCTTTCTTT. Translation gives CASSFFAEAFF. The whole variable domain, filled in from reference TRBV28 and TRBJ1-1, reads DVKVTQSSRYLVKRTGEKVFLECVQDMDHENMFWYRQDPGLGLRLIYFSYDVKMKEKGDIPEGYSVSREKKERFSLILESASTNQTSMYLCASSFFAEAFFGQGTRLTVV.

The V call is TRBV28, the J call TRBJ2-2, with TRBD1 matching 10 bases. The germline CDR1 and CDR2 sequences are MDHEN and SYDVKM. This CDR3 region has 15 residues. The V segment lost 2 bases and the J segment 3 bases; nucleotides outside the gene matches: 0. The CDR3 is CASSLGQGDTGELFF. In nucleotides, the CDR3 is TGTGCCAGCAGTTTAGGACAGGGGGACACCGGGGAGCTGTTTTTT.

The chain has TRBV7-3 and TRBJ1-1; unclear D gene. The CDR3 length is 15 residues. Looked up from germline, CDR1 is SGHTA and CDR2 is FQGTGA. The germline V and J ends were trimmed by 5 bases and 3 bases, with 16 bases remaining between them. The CDR3 nucleotides read TGTGCCAGCAGCCCGATGGGAGGGTCAGACACTGAAGCTTTCTTT. It translates to CASSPMGGSDTEAFF.

The rearrangement joins TRBV10-3 to TRBJ2-7; D assignment may be TRBD1 or TRBD2 (5 bases each). V was shortened by 2 bases and J by 2 bases, with 22 bases between the two germline ends. The CDR3 is 18 amino acids. Germline assignment: CDR1 ENHRY and CDR2 SYGVKD. CDR3: CAISEKSQGRINAYEQYF. The DNA for the CDR3 is TGTGCCATCAGTGAGAAGAGTCAGGGACGGATAAATGCCTACGAGCAGTACTTC.

This clone is a singleton in its sample. The gene calls are TRBV2 and TRBJ2-1; 8 bases are a match to TRBD1. V lost 7 bases, J lost 5 bases, and 19 bases stayed unmatched. The CDR3 spans 18 residues. The V gene's germline CDR1 is SNHLY and CDR2 FYNNEI. This chain's CDR3 is CASTMTQIRQGMHNEQFF. The CDR3 nucleotides are TGTGCCAGCACCATGACCCAAATACGACAGGGGATGCACAATGAGCAGTTCTTC.

The chain recombines TRBV11-2 with TRBJ2-1, with TRBD2 matching 7 bases. Germline V gene lookup returns CDR1 SGHAT and CDR2 FQNNGV. This CDR3 comprises 15 residues. V was clipped by 2 bases and J by 7 bases; unmatched bases: 8. The chain's CDR3 is CASSLFRGRGNEQFF. CDR3 nucleotides: TGTGCCAGCAGCTTATTTCGCGGGAGAGGGAATGAGCAGTTCTTC.

Points on this clone: Different DNA sequences within this sample yield the same CDR3. The V call is TRBV9, the J call TRBJ2-1; 9 bases fit TRBD2. The CDR3 length is 16 residues. Per germline, CDR1 SGDLS and CDR2 YYNGEE. The junction had 6 bases not matched to a gene; V was cut back by 1 base and J by 4 bases. CDR3 loop: CASSVRAGGSYNEQFF. CDR3 nucleotide sequence: TGTGCCAGCAGCGTAAGAGCGGGAGGATCGTACAATGAGCAGTTCTTC.

The chain has TRBV28 and TRBJ1-5; no clear D gene. Trimming shortened V by 5 bases and J by 0 bases, and 11 bases separated the two germline ends. The CDR3 has 15 residues. Germline assignment: CDR1 MDHEN and CDR2 SYDVKM. The CDR3 coding sequence is TGTGCCAGCAGTCCGCCCCCCATTAGCAATCAGCCCCAGCATTTT. Translated: CASSPPPISNQPQHF.